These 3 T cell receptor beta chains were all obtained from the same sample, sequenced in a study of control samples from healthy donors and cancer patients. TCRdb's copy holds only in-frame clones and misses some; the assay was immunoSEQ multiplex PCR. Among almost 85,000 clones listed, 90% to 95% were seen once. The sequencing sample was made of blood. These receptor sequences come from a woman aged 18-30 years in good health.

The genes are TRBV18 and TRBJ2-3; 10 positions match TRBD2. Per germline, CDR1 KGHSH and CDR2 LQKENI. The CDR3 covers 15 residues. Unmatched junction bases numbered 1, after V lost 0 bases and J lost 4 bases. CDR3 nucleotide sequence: TGTGCCAGCTCACCACCGAGCGGGGGGGCAGATACGCAGTATTTT. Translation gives CASSPPSGGADTQYF.

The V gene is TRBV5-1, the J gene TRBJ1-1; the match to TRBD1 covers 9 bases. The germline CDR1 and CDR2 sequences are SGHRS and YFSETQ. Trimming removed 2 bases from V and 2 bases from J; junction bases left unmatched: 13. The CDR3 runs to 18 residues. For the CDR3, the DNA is TGCGCCAGCAGCTTTCAAACCGGGACAGGGCTTGGAAACACTGAAGCTTTCTTT. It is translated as CASSFQTGTGLGNTEAFF.

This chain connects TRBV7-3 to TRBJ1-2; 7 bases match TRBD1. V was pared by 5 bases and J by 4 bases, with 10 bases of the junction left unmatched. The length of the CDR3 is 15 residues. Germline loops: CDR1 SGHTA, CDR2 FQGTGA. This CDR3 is CASSPRGQGGYGYTF. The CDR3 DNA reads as TGTGCCAGCAGCCCGAGGGGGCAGGGCGGCTATGGCTACACCTTC.